The 5 T cell receptor beta chains below were found in one sample sequenced in a study of PD-L1 blockade in urothelial cancer. The method was immunoSEQ multiplex PCR; TCRdb's version includes in-frame clones alone and lacks a portion of them. This sample has 40,000 or so clones, with 75% to 85% found just once. Documented time point: pretreatment peripheral blood. Material: PBMCs, obtained around atezolizumab (anti-PD-L1) treatment. These receptors came from a man between 60 and 75 years old with urothelial cancer.

The chain employs TRBV6-5 and TRBJ2-2; 8 bases agree with TRBD2. CDR3 length: 15 amino acids. Trimming at V came to 7 bases and at J to 4 bases, leaving 8 bases not matched to a gene. The germline CDR1 and CDR2 sequences are MNHEY and SVGAGI. The CDR3 DNA reads as TGTGCCAGCAATAGGGGGGCGGGGGGCACCGGGGAGCTGTTTTTT. Translating it yields CASNRGAGGTGELFF.

This clone was detected only once. The chain combines TRBV4-2 with TRBJ1-1, with D tentatively TRBD1 (5 bases). The germline V gene has CDR1 LGHNA and CDR2 YNFKEQ. Trimming cost V 0 bases and J 4 bases, with 18 bases left between them. The CDR3 totals 17 residues. CDR3 nucleotide sequence: TGTGCCAGCAGCCAAGATCACGGCCAGGGCGGGGGCACTGAAGCTTTCTTT. Translating it yields CASSQDHGQGGGTEAFF.

This clone was seen a few times. This chain links TRBV7-2 with TRBJ2-3; TRBD2 might be the D (6 bases). The germline gives CDR1 SGHTA, CDR2 FQGNSA. The CDR3 consists of 15 residues. Trimming removed 1 base at V and 4 bases at J, with 12 bases between. The CDR3 is CASSLVGGAADTQYF. The DNA of the CDR3 is TGTGCCAGCAGCTTAGTCGGCGGGGCAGCAGATACGCAGTATTTT. Looking up the rest from reference TRBV7-2 and TRBJ2-3 gives the full variable domain: GAGVSQSPSNKVTEKGKDVELRCDPISGHTALYWYRQSLGQGLEFLIYFQGNSAPDKSGLPSDRFSAERTGGSVSTLTIQRTQQEDSAVYLCASSLVGGAADTQYFGPGTRLTVL.

The chain employs TRBV28 and TRBJ2-7, with D perhaps TRBD1 (5 bases). Germline CDR1 MDHEN, CDR2 SYDVKM. This CDR3 is built from 14 residues. The V end lost 2 bases, the J end lost 5 bases, and 13 bases lay between the germline ends. The CDR3 DNA follows: TGTGCCAGCAGTTTACAGGGTGCTAAAGACGAGCAGTACTTC. This gives the protein CASSLQGAKDEQYF.

The chain combines TRBV5-1 with TRBJ2-3; 10 bases align to TRBD1. The CDR3 is made up of 15 amino acids. Germline CDR1 SGHRS, CDR2 YFSETQ. J lost 1 base, V lost 2 bases, and 1 base had no gene match. The CDR3: CASSFGTGGTDTQYF. The CDR3 DNA is TGCGCCAGCAGCTTCGGGACAGGGGGCACAGATACGCAGTATTTT.